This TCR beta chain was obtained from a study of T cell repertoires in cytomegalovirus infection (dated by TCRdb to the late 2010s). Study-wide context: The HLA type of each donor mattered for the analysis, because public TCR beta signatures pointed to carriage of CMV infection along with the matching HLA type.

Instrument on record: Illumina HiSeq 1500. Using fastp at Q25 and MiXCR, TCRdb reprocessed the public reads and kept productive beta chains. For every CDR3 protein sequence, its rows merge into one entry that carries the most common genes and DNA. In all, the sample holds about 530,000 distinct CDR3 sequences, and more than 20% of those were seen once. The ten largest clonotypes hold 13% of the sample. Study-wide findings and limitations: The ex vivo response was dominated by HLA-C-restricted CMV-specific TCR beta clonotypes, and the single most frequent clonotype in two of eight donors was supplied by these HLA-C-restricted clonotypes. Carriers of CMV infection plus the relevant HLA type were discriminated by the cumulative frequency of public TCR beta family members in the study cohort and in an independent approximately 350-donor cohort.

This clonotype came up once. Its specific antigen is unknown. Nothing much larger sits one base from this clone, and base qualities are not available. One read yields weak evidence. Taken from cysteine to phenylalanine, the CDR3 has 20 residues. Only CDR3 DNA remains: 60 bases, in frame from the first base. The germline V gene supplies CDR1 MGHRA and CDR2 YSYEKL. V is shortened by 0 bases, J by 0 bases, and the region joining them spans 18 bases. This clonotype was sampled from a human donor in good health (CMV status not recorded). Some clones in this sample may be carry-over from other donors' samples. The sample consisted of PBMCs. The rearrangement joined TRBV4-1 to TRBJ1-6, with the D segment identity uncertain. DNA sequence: TGCGCCAGCAGCCAAGATCTGACCGACGCCTGGAGCTCCTATAATTCACCCCTCCACTTT. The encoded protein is CASSQDLTDAWSSYNSPLHF.